Listed below are T cell receptor beta chains from one sample, sequenced in a study of blood T cell repertoires in COVID-19. Only in-frame clones appear in the TCRdb table, and some are missing; sequencing was by immunoSEQ multiplex PCR. The table has a few hundred thousand clones, about 70% seen once. The sequenced material came from peripheral blood. The source of these receptors is an elderly woman with acute or convalescent COVID-19. Each CDR3 is given with its conserved first and last residue. D genes are given only for firm matches. The listing skips clone size in some rows; elsewhere it reads once, few, many or a size class.

d_gene: TRBD1
abundance: .
j_gene: TRBJ1-1
v_gene: TRBV3-1/TRBV3-2
CDR3nt: TGTGCCAGCAGCCTGAGACGGACAGGGGGCGGGGATGAAGCTTTCTTT
CDR3aa: CASSLRRTGGGDEAFF

d_gene: TRBD2
abundance: .
j_gene: TRBJ2-7
v_gene: TRBV14
CDR3nt: TGTGCCAGCAGTCCCCTGGCTGGGGGGGACCACTCCTACGAGCAGTACTTC
CDR3aa: CASSPLAGGDHSYEQYF

d_gene: .
abundance: .
j_gene: TRBJ2-7
v_gene: TRBV2
CDR3nt: TGTGCCAGCGGGCGACAGGTCTACGAGCAGTACTTC
CDR3aa: CASGRQVYEQYF

d_gene: .
abundance: .
j_gene: TRBJ2-1
v_gene: TRBV6-5
CDR3nt: TGTGCCAGCAGTACCTCGAGCGGTTCCTACAATGAGCAGTTCTTC
CDR3aa: CASSTSSGSYNEQFF

d_gene: .
abundance: .
j_gene: TRBJ2-4
v_gene: TRBV18
CDR3nt: TGTGCCAGCTCACCCGGGACAACAAAAAACATTCAGTACTTC
CDR3aa: CASSPGTTKNIQYF

d_gene: .
abundance: .
j_gene: TRBJ1-1
v_gene: TRBV27
CDR3nt: TGTGCCAGCAGTTTATCCACGGGGGGAGGTACTGAAGCTTTCTTT
CDR3aa: CASSLSTGGGTEAFF

d_gene: .
abundance: few
j_gene: TRBJ1-1
v_gene: TRBV11-3
CDR3nt: TGTGCCAGCAGCTTAGCCAGGAACACTGAAGCTTTCTTT
CDR3aa: CASSLARNTEAFF

d_gene: .
abundance: few
j_gene: TRBJ1-2
v_gene: TRBV6-6
CDR3nt: TGTGCCAGCAGTGGGGTCGGGGGAGTTGGGTATGGCTACACCTTC
CDR3aa: CASSGVGGVGYGYTF

d_gene: .
abundance: few
j_gene: TRBJ2-7
v_gene: TRBV20-1
CDR3nt: TGCAGTGCTAGTGGCTTGCTTAACAACGAGCAGTACTTC
CDR3aa: CSASGLLNNEQYF

d_gene: TRBD1
abundance: .
j_gene: TRBJ1-2
v_gene: TRBV6-6
CDR3nt: TGTGCCAGCAGTTACCATCCACAGGGGGGGGATGGCTACACCTTC
CDR3aa: CASSYHPQGGDGYTF

d_gene: TRBD1
abundance: .
j_gene: TRBJ1-4
v_gene: TRBV5-1
CDR3nt: TGCGCCAGCAGCTTGGAGGGGGCCTCTAATGAAAAACTGTTTTTT
CDR3aa: CASSLEGASNEKLFF

d_gene: .
abundance: once
j_gene: TRBJ1-1
v_gene: TRBV6-2/TRBV6-3
CDR3nt: TGTGCCAGCAGCCCTCCCCGGCAGGCTCGGACTGAAGCTTTCTTT
CDR3aa: CASSPPRQARTEAFF

d_gene: TRBD1
abundance: few
j_gene: TRBJ1-2
v_gene: TRBV5-1
CDR3nt: TGCGCCAGCAGCTTGGCCGGGGCAGGGGGCATCGATGGCTACACCTTC
CDR3aa: CASSLAGAGGIDGYTF

d_gene: TRBD1
abundance: .
j_gene: TRBJ2-1
v_gene: TRBV5-1
CDR3nt: TGCGCCAGCAGCGAGGGGACAGCCTACAATGAGCAGTTCTTC
CDR3aa: CASSEGTAYNEQFF

d_gene: TRBD1
abundance: once
j_gene: TRBJ1-3
v_gene: TRBV9
CDR3nt: TGTGCCAGCAGCGGACAGGACAGGCACTCTGGAAACACCATATATTTT
CDR3aa: CASSGQDRHSGNTIYF

d_gene: .
abundance: .
j_gene: TRBJ1-2
v_gene: TRBV12-3/TRBV12-4
CDR3nt: TGTGCCAGCAGAGGGGGAAGCGGCTACACCTTC
CDR3aa: CASRGGSGYTF

d_gene: .
abundance: .
j_gene: TRBJ1-1
v_gene: TRBV5-1
CDR3nt: TGCGCCAGCAGTCGGGTCCTGAACACTGAAGCTTTCTTT
CDR3aa: CASSRVLNTEAFF